A selection of T cell receptor beta chains follows, all from one sample in a study of post-analysis software for immune sequencing data. TCRdb re-analysed the PCR reads in MiXCR, keeping a single row per CDR3 protein. The data contain fewer than 900,000 distinct CDR3 sequences, under 60% of them seen just once; the ten biggest clones take up roughly 4.4%. The sequencing input was blood. Receptors originate from a girl aged 10 to 17 with multiple sclerosis. CDR3s include the opening cysteine and the closing phenylalanine or tryptophan. The order of the fields is J gene, D gene, clone size, V gene, CDR3 DNA, CDR3 protein. A D gene is named only where the DNA matches it firmly. Expanded clones are given a class, and other clones once, few, many or no size at all.

>TRBJ2-5|.|.|TRBV10-3
TGTGATCATCGAGAGGCCACGGCCGAAGAGACCCAGTACTTC
CDHREATAEETQYF
>TRBJ2-1|TRBD2|.|TRBV27
TGTGCCAGCAGTTTATCGTTTCGGCCGGGAGGTCAGTTCTTC
CASSLSFRPGGQFF
>TRBJ1-1|TRBD1|.|TRBV7-9
TGTGCCAGCAGCTTAGCGTGGAGGGGGCGAACTGAAGCTTTCTTT
CASSLAWRGRTEAFF
>TRBJ2-3|TRBD2|.|TRBV6-2/TRBV6-3
TGTGCCAGCAGACCCCCGGTACTAGCGGGAGTGCGGCACGGAGATACGCAGTATTTT
CASRPPVLAGVRHGDTQYF
>TRBJ2-5|.|.|TRBV5-1
TGCGCCAGCAGCTTGAACTTTGGTGCCAGGGGGGTCGAGACCCAGTACTTC
CASSLNFGARGVETQYF
>TRBJ1-1|.|.|TRBV7-2
TGTGCCAGCAGATTAAGCGGGGGAGGAGGACACACTGAAGCTTTCTTT
CASRLSGGGGHTEAFF
>TRBJ1-4|.|.|TRBV7-2
TGTGCCAGCAGCCCCGGTGGTGTACGCGAAAAACTGTTTTTT
CASSPGGVREKLFF
>TRBJ2-5|.|few|TRBV29-1
TGCAGCGTCCTAAGACAGTTTCAAGAGACCCAGTACTTC
CSVLRQFQETQYF
>TRBJ2-3|.|.|TRBV7-2
TGTGCCAGCAGCTTAGCCGGCCCTTCTAGCACAGATACGCAGTATTTT
CASSLAGPSSTDTQYF
>TRBJ2-1|.|few|TRBV6-5
TGTGCCAGCAAGAACCGGGACTACAATGAGCAGTTCTTC
CASKNRDYNEQFF
>TRBJ2-4|TRBD1|few|TRBV7-9
TGTGCCAGCAGCCGGGACAGAAACATTCAGTACTTC
CASSRDRNIQYF
>TRBJ2-3|.|few|TRBV20-1
TGCAGTGCTAGTCTTCCGTCCGTGGGCACGCAGTATTTT
CSASLPSVGTQYF
>TRBJ2-7|.|.|TRBV20-1
TGCAGTGCCATCCAAGGAGTTTTCTACGAGCAGTACTTC
CSAIQGVFYEQYF
>TRBJ2-7|TRBD2|few|TRBV2
TGTGCCAGCAGCGTTCCTTATAGCGGGAGTAGGTACGAGCAGTACTTC
CASSVPYSGSRYEQYF
>TRBJ2-7|.|few|TRBV10-3
TGTGCCATCATGGCGGACCCGGGGTCCTACGAGCAGTACTTC
CAIMADPGSYEQYF
>TRBJ2-1|TRBD2|.|TRBV18
TGTGCCAGCTCACTCCGAGCGGGAGCCCAGGATGAGCAGTTCTTC
CASSLRAGAQDEQFF
>TRBJ2-4|.|.|TRBV3-1
TGTGCCAGCAGCCAGGCGAGCACCAAAAACATTCAGTACTTC
CASSQASTKNIQYF
>TRBJ2-5|TRBD1|few|TRBV10-3
TGTGCCATCGGAACAGGGGGCGAAGAGACCCAGTACTTC
CAIGTGGEETQYF
>TRBJ2-1|TRBD2|.|TRBV7-2
TGTGCCAGCGGCTCACTAGCGGGAGTCTCCTACAATGAGCAGTTCTTC
CASGSLAGVSYNEQFF
>TRBJ2-7|TRBD1|.|TRBV5-1
TGCGCCAGCAGCTTGGCATTTCGGGACAGGTCCTACAATGAGCAGTACTTC
CASSLAFRDRSYNEQYF
>TRBJ2-1|.|.|TRBV20-1
TGCAGTGCCCGGGGGACAGCTCACTCCTACAATGAGCAGTTCTTC
CSARGTAHSYNEQFF
>TRBJ2-7|TRBD1|.|TRBV6-1
TGTGCCAGCAGTGAGGGGACAGCCACCATGTACGAGCAGTACTTC
CASSEGTATMYEQYF
>TRBJ1-1|TRBD1|once|TRBV30
TGTGCCTGGAGTGCCAGACAGGGCCCTGAAGCTTTCTTT
CAWSARQGPEAFF
>TRBJ2-1|TRBD1|few|TRBV29-1
TGCAGCGTTGACCCCGGGACAGGGGGTTCCAATGAGCAGTTCTTC
CSVDPGTGGSNEQFF
>TRBJ2-7|.|.|TRBV9
TGTGCCAGCAGCTACGGGGGCTACGACAATGAGCAGTACTTC
CASSYGGYDNEQYF
>TRBJ2-5|.|.|TRBV20-1
TGCAGTGCTAGGCAGACAGTCAACCAAGAGACCCAGTACTTC
CSARQTVNQETQYF